Shown below are 3 T cell receptor beta chains from a single sample sequenced in a study of control samples from healthy donors and cancer patients. This table comes from immunoSEQ multiplex PCR, and its TCRdb copy is limited to in-frame clones, with some not included. Of around 130,000 clones listed, over 85% were seen once; the top ten hold 6% to 9.5%. The sample was PBMCs. Every receptor here comes from a man aged 50-60 years with head and neck cancer.

This clone was seen more than once but under ten times. The rearrangement joins TRBV4-1 to TRBJ2-5, with 15 bases lining up with TRBD2. This CDR3 has 18 residues. Germline V gives CDR1 MGHRA, CDR2 YSYEKL. Trimming took 0 bases from V and 2 from J; bases not matched to a gene: 4. CDR3 amino acids: CASSQDMGLAGGQETQYF. The DNA for the CDR3 is TGCGCCAGCAGCCAAGATATGGGACTAGCGGGGGGACAAGAGACCCAGTACTTC.

The V gene is TRBV5-1, the J gene TRBJ2-3, with 8 bases matching TRBD2. The CDR3 is 14 residues long. Per the germline V gene, CDR1 is SGHRS and CDR2 is YFSETQ. J lost 14 bases, V lost 0 bases, and 11 bases had no gene match. The CDR3 is CASSLEGRGGNPYF. The CDR3 DNA reads as TGCGCCAGCAGCTTGGAGGGACGGGGGGGCAATCCGTATTTT.

The chain carries TRBV7-9 and TRBJ2-5, with 12 bases aligning to TRBD1. The CDR3 is made up of 16 amino acids. Losses at the gene ends were 5 bases for V and 3 bases for J; bases not matched to a gene: 7. The V gene's germline CDR1 is SEHNR and CDR2 FQNEAQ (reference sequence). The CDR3 sequence is CASSARDRGREETQYF. The CDR3 DNA follows: TGTGCCAGCAGCGCCCGGGACAGGGGGCGCGAAGAGACCCAGTACTTC.